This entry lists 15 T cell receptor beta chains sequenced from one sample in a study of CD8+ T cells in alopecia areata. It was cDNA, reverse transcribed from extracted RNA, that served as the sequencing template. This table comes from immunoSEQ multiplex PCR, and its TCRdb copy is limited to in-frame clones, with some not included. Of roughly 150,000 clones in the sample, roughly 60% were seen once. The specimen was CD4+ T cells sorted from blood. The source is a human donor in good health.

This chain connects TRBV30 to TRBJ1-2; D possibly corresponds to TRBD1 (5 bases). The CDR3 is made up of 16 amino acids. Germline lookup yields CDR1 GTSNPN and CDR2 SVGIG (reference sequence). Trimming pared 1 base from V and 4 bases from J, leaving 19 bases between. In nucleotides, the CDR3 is TGTGCCTGGAGTGGTAAACTGGGGACCCGCGCCTATGGCTACACCTTC. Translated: CAWSGKLGTRAYGYTF.

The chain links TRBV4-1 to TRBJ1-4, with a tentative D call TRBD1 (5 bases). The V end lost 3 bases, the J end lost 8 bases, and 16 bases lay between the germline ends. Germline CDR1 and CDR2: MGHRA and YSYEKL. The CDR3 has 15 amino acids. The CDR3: CASSQSSGFFEKLFF. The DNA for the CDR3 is TGCGCCAGCAGCCAGTCTTCAGGGTTCTTCGAAAAACTGTTTTTT.

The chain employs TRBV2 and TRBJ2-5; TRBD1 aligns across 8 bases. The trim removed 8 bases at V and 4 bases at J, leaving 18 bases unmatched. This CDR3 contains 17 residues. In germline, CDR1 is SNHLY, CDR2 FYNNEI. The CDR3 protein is CASSRTGRVFGGETQYF. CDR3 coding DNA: TGTGCCAGCTCAAGGACAGGGAGAGTATTCGGTGGAGAGACCCAGTACTTC.

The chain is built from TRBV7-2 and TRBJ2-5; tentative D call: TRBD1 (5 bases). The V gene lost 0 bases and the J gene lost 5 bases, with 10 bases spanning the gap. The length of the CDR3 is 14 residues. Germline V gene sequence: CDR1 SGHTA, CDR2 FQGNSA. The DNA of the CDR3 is TGTGCCAGCAGCTTAGCCTCCAGGGCGGAGACCCAGTACTTC. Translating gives CASSLASRAETQYF.

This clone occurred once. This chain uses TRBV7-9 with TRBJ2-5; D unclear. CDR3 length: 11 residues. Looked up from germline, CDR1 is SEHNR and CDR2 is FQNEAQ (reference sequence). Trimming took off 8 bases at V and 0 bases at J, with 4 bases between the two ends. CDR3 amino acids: CASQYQETQYF. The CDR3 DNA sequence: TGTGCCAGCCAGTACCAAGAGACCCAGTACTTC.

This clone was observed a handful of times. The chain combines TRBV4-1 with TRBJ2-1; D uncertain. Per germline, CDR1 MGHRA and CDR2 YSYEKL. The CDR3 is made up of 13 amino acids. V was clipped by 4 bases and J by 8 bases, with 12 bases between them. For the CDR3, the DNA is TGCGCCAGCAGCCCCTACTGGCGAGATGAGCAGTTCTTC. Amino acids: CASSPYWRDEQFF.

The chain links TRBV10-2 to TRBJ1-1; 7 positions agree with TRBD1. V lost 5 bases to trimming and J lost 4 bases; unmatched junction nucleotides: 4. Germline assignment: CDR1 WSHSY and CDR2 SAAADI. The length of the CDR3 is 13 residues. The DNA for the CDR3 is TGCGCCAGCAGTTCGACAGGGCCCACTGAAGCTTTCTTT. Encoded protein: CASSSTGPTEAFF.

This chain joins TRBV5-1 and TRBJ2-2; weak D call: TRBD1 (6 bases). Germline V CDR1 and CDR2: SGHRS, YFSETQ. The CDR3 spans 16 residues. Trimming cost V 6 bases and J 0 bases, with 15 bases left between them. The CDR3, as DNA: TGCGCCAGCACTGCGAATAGGGGGTCGAACACCGGGGAGCTGTTTTTT. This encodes CASTANRGSNTGELFF.

CDR3 amino acids: CASSPGLDEQFF. The CDR3 region has the DNA TGTGCCAGCAGCCCGGGTCTCGATGAGCAGTTCTTC. The chain has TRBV28 and TRBJ2-1; D call uncertain. CDR3 length equals 12 residues. Germline CDR1 is MDHEN and CDR2 is SYDVKM. V was pared by 6 bases and J by 8 bases, with 11 bases between. Variable domain in full (rest from reference TRBV28 and TRBJ2-1): DVKVTQSSRYLVKRTGEKVFLECVQDMDHENMFWYRQDPGLGLRLIYFSYDVKMKEKGDIPEGYSVSREKKERFSLILESASTNQTSMYLCASSPGLDEQFFGPGTRLTVL.

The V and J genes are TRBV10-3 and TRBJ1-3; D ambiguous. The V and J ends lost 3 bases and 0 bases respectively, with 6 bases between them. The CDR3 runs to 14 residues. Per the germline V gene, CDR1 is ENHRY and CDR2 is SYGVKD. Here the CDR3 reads CAISESSSGNTIYF. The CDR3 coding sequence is TGTGCCATCAGTGAATCAAGCTCTGGAAACACCATATATTTT.

In nucleotides, the CDR3 is TGTGCCTGGAGCGGACGGTACAATGAGCAGTTCTTC. Protein product: CAWSGRYNEQFF. The chain combines TRBV30 with TRBJ2-1, with D unclear. CDR1 and CDR2 from the germline V gene are GTSNPN and SVGIG (reference sequence). V dropped 3 bases and J dropped 4 bases, with 7 bases sitting between them. The CDR3 length is 12 residues.

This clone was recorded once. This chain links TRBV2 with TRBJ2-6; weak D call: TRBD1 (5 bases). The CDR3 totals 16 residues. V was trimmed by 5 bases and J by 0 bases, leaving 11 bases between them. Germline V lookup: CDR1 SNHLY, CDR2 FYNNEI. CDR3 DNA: TGTGCCAGCAGTTTGACAGCACTCTCTGGGGCCAACGTCCTGACTTTC. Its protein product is CASSLTALSGANVLTF. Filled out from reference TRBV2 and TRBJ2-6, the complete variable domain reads EPEVTQTPSHQVTQMGQEVILRCVPISNHLYFYWYRQILGQKVEFLVSFYNNEISEKSEIFDDQFSVERPDGSNFTLKIRSTKLEDSAMYFCASSLTALSGANVLTFGAGSRLTVL.

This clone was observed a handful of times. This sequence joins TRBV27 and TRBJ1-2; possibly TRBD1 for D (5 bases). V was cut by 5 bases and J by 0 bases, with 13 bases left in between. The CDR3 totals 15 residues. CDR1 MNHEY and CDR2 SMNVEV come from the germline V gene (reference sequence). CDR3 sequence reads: CASSPGTFPNYGYTF. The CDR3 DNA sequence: TGTGCCAGCAGTCCCGGGACGTTCCCTAACTATGGCTACACCTTC.

The CDR3 nucleotides read TGTGCCAGCGGGTTTACAGGGGGCGCGAGAGGCTACACCTTC. It translates to CASGFTGGARGYTF. This sequence joins TRBV7-9 and TRBJ1-2; 9 nucleotides line up with TRBD1. Losses at the gene ends were 8 bases for V and 8 bases for J; bases not matched to a gene: 12. The CDR3 length is 14 residues. The germline gives CDR1 SEHNR, CDR2 FQNEAQ (reference sequence).

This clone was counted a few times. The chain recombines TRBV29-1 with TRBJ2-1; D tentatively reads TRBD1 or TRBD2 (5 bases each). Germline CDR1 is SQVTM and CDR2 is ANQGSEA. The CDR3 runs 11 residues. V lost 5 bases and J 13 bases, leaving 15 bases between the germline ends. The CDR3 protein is CSVSGPGAQFF. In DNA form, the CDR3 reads TGCAGCGTTTCTGGCCCCGGGGCTCAGTTCTTC.